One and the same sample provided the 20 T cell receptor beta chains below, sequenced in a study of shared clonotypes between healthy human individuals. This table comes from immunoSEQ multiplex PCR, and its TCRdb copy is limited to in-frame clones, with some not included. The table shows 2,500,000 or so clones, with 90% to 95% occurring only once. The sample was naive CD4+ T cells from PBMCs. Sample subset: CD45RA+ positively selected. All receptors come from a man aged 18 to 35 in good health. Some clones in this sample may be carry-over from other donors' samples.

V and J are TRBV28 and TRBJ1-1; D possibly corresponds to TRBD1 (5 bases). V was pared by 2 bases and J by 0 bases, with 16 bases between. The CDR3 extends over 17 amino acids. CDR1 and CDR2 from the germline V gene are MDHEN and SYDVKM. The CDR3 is CASSLEGDGRLNTEAFF. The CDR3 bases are TGTGCCAGCAGTTTAGAAGGGGATGGGCGGTTGAACACTGAAGCTTTCTTT.

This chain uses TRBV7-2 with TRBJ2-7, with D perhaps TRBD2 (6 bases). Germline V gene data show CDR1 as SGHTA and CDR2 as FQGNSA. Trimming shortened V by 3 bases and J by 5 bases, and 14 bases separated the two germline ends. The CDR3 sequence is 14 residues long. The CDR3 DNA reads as TGTGCCAGCAGCTTGGGCCCGGGAGTGAACGAGCAGTACTTC. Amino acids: CASSLGPGVNEQYF. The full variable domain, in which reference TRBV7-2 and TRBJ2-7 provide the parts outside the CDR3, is GAGVSQSPSNKVTEKGKDVELRCDPISGHTALYWYRQSLGQGLEFLIYFQGNSAPDKSGLPSDRFSAERTGGSVSTLTIQRTQQEDSAVYLCASSLGPGVNEQYFGPGTRLTVT.

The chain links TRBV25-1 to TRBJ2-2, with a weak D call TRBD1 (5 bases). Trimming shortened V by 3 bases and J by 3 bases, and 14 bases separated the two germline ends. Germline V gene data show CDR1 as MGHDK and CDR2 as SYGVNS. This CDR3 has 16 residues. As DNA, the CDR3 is TGTGCCAGCAGTGACCCCGCAGGGTACCACACCGGGGAGCTGTTTTTT. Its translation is CASSDPAGYHTGELFF.

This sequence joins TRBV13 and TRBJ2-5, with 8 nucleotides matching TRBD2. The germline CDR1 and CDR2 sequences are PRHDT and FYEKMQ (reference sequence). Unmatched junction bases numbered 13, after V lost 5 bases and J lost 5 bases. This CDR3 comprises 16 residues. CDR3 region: CASSAPLAGGRETQYF. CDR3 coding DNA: TGTGCCAGCAGCGCCCCCCTAGCGGGCGGGCGGGAGACCCAGTACTTC.

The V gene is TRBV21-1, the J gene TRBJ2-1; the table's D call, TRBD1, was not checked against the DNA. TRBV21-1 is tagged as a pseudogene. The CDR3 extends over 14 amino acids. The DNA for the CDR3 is TGTGCCAGCAGCAAAGAGGACAGGGCCAATGAGCAGTTCTTC. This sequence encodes CASSKEDRANEQFF.

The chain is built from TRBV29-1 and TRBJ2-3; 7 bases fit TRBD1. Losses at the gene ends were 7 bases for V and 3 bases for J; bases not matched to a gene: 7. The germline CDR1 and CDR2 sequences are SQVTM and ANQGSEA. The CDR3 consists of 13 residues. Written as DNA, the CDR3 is TGCAGCGCCAAATCAGGGGGAACAGATACGCAGTATTTT. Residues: CSAKSGGTDTQYF.

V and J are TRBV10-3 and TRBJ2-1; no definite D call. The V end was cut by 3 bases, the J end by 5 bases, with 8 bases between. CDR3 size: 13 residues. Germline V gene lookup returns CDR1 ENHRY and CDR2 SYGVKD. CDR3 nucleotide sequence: TGTGCCATCAGTGATTTTGCGAACAATGAGCAGTTCTTC. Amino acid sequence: CAISDFANNEQFF.

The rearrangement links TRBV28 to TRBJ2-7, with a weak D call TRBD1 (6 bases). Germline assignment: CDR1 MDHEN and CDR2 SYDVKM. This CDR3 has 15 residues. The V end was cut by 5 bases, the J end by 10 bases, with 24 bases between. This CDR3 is CASSETDKGVVRQYF. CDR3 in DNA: TGTGCCAGCAGTGAAACGGACAAGGGGGTCGTAAGACAGTACTTC.

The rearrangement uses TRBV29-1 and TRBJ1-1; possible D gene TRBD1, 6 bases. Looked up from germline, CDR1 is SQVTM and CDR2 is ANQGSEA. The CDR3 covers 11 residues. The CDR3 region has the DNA TGCCAGATACAGGGAGTGGCTGAAGCTTTCTTT. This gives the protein CQIQGVAEAFF. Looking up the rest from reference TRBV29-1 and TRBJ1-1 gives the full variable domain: SAVISQKPSRDICQRGTSLTIQCQVDSQVTMMFWYRQQPGQSLTLIATANQGSEATYESGFVIDKFPISRPNLTFSTLTVSNMSPEDSSIYLCQIQGVAEAFFGQGTRLTVV.

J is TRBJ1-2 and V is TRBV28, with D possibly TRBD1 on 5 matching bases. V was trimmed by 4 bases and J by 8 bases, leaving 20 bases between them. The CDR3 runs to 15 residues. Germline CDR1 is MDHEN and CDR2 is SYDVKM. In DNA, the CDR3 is TGTGCCAGCAGTTGGGCTAGCGGGACGATGAGGGGCTACACCTTC. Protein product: CASSWASGTMRGYTF.

For the CDR3, the DNA is TGCGCCAGCAGCCGAAGGACAGACACTGAAGCTTTCTTT. This encodes CASSRRTDTEAFF. V usage is TRBV5-1 and J usage is TRBJ1-1; D is perhaps TRBD1 (6 bases). The germline V gene encodes CDR1 SGHRS and CDR2 YFSETQ. Between the trimmed V and J ends, which lost 4 bases and 3 bases, there was a span of 10 bases. CDR3 length: 13 residues.

This CDR3 reads CASSPREGATNEKLFF. CDR3 DNA: TGTGCCAGCAGCCCTAGAGAGGGGGCAACTAATGAAAAACTGTTTTTT. The chain recombines TRBV7-9 with TRBJ1-4, with a possible D match to TRBD1 (6 bases). The germline CDR1 and CDR2 sequences are SEHNR and FQNEAQ (reference sequence). This CDR3 region has 16 residues. The V end was cut by 5 bases, the J end by 0 bases, with 13 bases between.

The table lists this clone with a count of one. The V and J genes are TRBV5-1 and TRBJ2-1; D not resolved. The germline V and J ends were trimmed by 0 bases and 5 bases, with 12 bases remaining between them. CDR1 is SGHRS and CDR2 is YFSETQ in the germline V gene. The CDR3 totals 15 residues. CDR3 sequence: CASSLDSQVHNEQFF. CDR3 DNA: TGCGCCAGCAGCTTGGACTCCCAAGTGCACAATGAGCAGTTCTTC.

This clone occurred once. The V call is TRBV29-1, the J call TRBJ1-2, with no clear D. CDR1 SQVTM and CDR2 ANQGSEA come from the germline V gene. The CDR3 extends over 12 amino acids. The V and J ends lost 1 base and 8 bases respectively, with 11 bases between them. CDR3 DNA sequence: TGCAGCGTTGAAGGGGAAGTTTGGGGCTACACCTTC. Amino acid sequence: CSVEGEVWGYTF.

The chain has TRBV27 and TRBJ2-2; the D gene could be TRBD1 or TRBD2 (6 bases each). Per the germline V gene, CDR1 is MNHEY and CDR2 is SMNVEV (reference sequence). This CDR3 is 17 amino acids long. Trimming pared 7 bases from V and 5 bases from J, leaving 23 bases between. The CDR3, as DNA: TGTGCCAGCACTCCTCTAGACATGGGGGGCCAAACCGGGGAGCTGTTTTTT. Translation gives CASTPLDMGGQTGELFF.

CDR3 nucleotides: TGTGCCAGCCGCCAGGGACAGGGGGCGTCGGGGGCCAACGTCCTGACTTTC. This translates into CASRQGQGASGANVLTF. The chain uses TRBV28 and TRBJ2-6; 12 nucleotides align to TRBD1. CDR3 length equals 17 residues. The germline CDR1 and CDR2 sequences are MDHEN and SYDVKM. V shed 8 bases, J shed 4 bases, and the junction held 9 bases outside the gene matches. Full variable domain (rest looked up from reference TRBV28 and TRBJ2-6): DVKVTQSSRYLVKRTGEKVFLECVQDMDHENMFWYRQDPGLGLRLIYFSYDVKMKEKGDIPEGYSVSREKKERFSLILESASTNQTSMYLCASRQGQGASGANVLTFGAGSRLTVL.

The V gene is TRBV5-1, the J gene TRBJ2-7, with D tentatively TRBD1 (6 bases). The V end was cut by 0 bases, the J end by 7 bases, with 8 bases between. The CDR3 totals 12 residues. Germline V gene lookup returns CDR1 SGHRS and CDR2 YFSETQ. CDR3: CASSLAGQEQYF. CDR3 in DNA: TGCGCCAGCAGCTTGGCCGGACAGGAGCAGTACTTC. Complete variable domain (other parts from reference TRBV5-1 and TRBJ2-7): KAGVTQTPRYLIKTRGQQVTLSCSPISGHRSVSWYQQTPGQGLQFLFEYFSETQRNKGNFPGRFSGRQFSNSRSEMNVSTLELGDSALYLCASSLAGQEQYFGPGTRLTVT.

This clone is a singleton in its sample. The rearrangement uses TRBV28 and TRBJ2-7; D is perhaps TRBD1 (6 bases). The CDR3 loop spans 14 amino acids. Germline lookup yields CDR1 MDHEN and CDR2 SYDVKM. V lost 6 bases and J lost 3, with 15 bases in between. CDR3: CASSQPGTNYEQYF. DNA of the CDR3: TGTGCCAGCAGCCAACCCGGGACAAACTACGAGCAGTACTTC.

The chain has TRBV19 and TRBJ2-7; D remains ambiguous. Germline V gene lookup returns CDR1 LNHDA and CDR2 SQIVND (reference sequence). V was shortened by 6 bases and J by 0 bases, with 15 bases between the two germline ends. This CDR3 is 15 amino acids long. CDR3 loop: CASSPLFTSSYEQYF. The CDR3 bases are TGTGCCAGTAGCCCGCTATTCACCAGCTCCTACGAGCAGTACTTC.

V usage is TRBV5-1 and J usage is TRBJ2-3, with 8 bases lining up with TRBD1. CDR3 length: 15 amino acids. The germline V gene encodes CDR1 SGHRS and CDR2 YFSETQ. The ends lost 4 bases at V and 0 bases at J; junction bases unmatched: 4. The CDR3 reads CASSLRTGSTDTQYF. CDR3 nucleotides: TGCGCCAGCAGCCTACGGACAGGGAGCACAGATACGCAGTATTTT.